This TCR beta chain was identified during a study of blood T cell repertoires in COVID-19. CDR1 is SGHVS, CDR2 FNYEAQ, per germline. Trimming shortened V by 5 bases and J by 3 bases, and 16 bases separated the two germline ends. This CDR3 is built from 16 residues. The Seattle patients, enrolled during active infection, were followed longitudinally. In the authors' workflow: Estimation of nucleated cell counts was performed using reference gene primer amplification. Produced via immunoSEQ multiplex PCR; TCRdb's table is partial and in-frame only. V and J calls and clone size are those listed in that table; D and trimming were worked out from the DNA. The table lists under 200,000 clones, around 84% of them singletons, with roughly 15% in the top ten.

This TCR derives from a woman in her 70s with COVID-19, enrolled during active disease. Sequencing was done on a sample of peripheral blood. This chain joins TRBV7-6 and TRBJ1-4; tentatively, D is TRBD1 (5 bases). The DNA for the CDR3 is TGTGCCAGCAGCCCGAAGACAGTTGCGGCTAATGAAAAACTGTTTTTT. Translation: CASSPKTVAANEKLFF.